This T cell receptor beta chain was sequenced during a study of blood T cell repertoires in COVID-19 (dated by TCRdb to 2019 to 2021). Background for the entire study: Samples covering the acute and convalescent phases of COVID-19 were provided by collaborators in the United States, Italy and Spain. Samples were obtained from the ongoing ImmuneRACE study (first 160 participants) and from over 1,000 subjects provided by 6 global collaborators. Deeply sampled blood TCRbeta repertoires from subjects exposed to, actively infected with, or recovered from COVID-19 were included in the dataset. Where available, HLA class I and class II types were taken from metadata supplied by the sample provider and were not determined by assay-based typing. The prospective study material was composed of cDNA or gDNA derived from T cells, B-cell-depleted T cells, or PBMCs. Sample metadata almost always included a de-identified subject ID, COVID-19 status, age in years and sex. The repertoires were released in a freely available public database intended as a resource for research on the immune response to SARS-CoV-2. The investigation overall reported the following: The quantity of clinical and demographic metadata differed by source and by participant and was supplied without curation.

Spanning cysteine to phenylalanine, the CDR3 consists of 16 amino acids. Just the 48-base CDR3 DNA is kept, in frame starting at base 1. Cut back by 0 bases and 4 bases, the V and J ends lie 13 bases apart. Taken from the germline V gene, the CDR1 and CDR2 loops are SGHTA and FQGNSA. To note about this clone: Its antigen target is currently unknown. No per-base quality is available; no much larger clone lies one base away.

The immunoSEQ Assay, a bias-controlled multiplex PCR, was used to amplify TCRbeta CDR3 regions from genomic DNA. The paper's data handling went like this. Nucleated cell counts per sample were estimated from amplification of reference gene primers within the assay. To quantify the absolute abundance of each unique TCRbeta CDR3 rearrangement, sequence reads were collapsed and filtered. For each sample, productive Simpson clonality was calculated by taking the square root of Simpson's diversity index across productive rearrangements. TCRdb limited this immuneACCESS table to in-frame rearrangements with V and J called. A share of clones is missing; checked studies link under half to unresolved V genes, and the rest is unexplained. For V, J and clone size, that table is used; D and trimming come from the DNA. The sample table shows under 250,000 clones, and nearly 90% are seen once. Under 4% of the sample belongs to the ten largest clones.

Each collaborating institution followed its own protocols to collect whole blood in K2EDTA tubes. For TCRbeta analysis, collaborators shipped samples as frozen whole blood, isolated PBMCs, or DNA extracted from either of those sample types. In this chain, TRBV7-2 is recombined with TRBJ2-1; D gene: possibly TRBD1, on 6 matching bases. The receptor was isolated from a man aged 18 to 29 with active or convalescent COVID-19. Sample: peripheral blood. The CDR3 protein: CASSLALGAGYNEQFF. The sequenced DNA: TGTGCCAGCAGCTTAGCCTTGGGGGCCGGTTACAATGAGCAGTTCTTC.